This T cell receptor (beta chain) was sequenced in a study of CD8+ T cells in alopecia areata. The wider study: The drug, oral tofacitinib, was given to treated patients at 5 to 10 mg twice daily. Overall study findings and caveats: Affected scalp, especially in alopecia totalis/universalis, had a higher clonality than normal scalp did. Persistence of many expanded lesional clones was seen in scalp and blood during tofacitinib. Mice gave a clearer picture of TCR sharing than patients did, possibly for HLA-related reasons.

Germline-derived CDR1 and CDR2 are SGDLS and YYNGEE. The CDR3 sequence is 14 residues long. The ends were cut back, 0 bases at V and 0 bases at J, with 6 bases in the middle. As for treatment: oral pan-JAK inhibitor, 5-10 mg twice daily. RNA was isolated and reverse transcribed to cDNA, the sequencing template. The assay was immunoSEQ multiplex PCR, and TCRdb's table has in-frame clones only and misses some. Here the sample spans roughly 200,000 clones, about 55% being singletons. This clone appeared a single time. Its target is not known. The chain carries TRBV9 and TRBJ2-5; D possibly corresponds to TRBD1 (5 bases). Sequences were derived from CD8+ T cells sorted from blood, sampled at week 24, from a patient treated with tofacitinib. The TCR originated in a human donor with alopecia areata. The CDR3 loop is CASSVGGYQETQYF. The CDR3 DNA follows: TGTGCCAGCAGCGTAGGGGGCTACCAAGAGACCCAGTACTTC.